This TCR beta chain is drawn from a study of blood T cell repertoires in COVID-19. Sequenced by immunoSEQ multiplex PCR; TCRdb stores in-frame clones only, minus some. The sample records fewer than 110,000 clones, approximately 87% being singletons. The source material was peripheral blood. The source is a young woman with acute or convalescent COVID-19.

Here the CDR3 reads CASSEYNSPSNEQYF. In nucleotides, the CDR3 is TGTGCCAGCAGTGAATACAACAGCCCCTCTAACGAGCAGTACTTC. The chain recombines TRBV25-1 with TRBJ2-7; D uncertain. CDR1 is MGHDK and CDR2 is SYGVNS in the germline V gene. This CDR3 is built from 15 residues. V was trimmed by 0 bases and J by 5 bases, leaving 14 bases between them.